This TCR beta chain emerged from a study of blood T cell repertoires in COVID-19. CDR1 and CDR2 from the germline V gene are MNHEY and SVGEGT. The length of the CDR3 is 16 residues. V shed 2 bases and J shed 2 bases, with 15 bases lying between them. The assay was immunoSEQ multiplex PCR, and TCRdb's table has in-frame clones only and misses some. The sample has a few hundred thousand clones, approximately 78% seen once. The TCR comes from a woman aged 80 or older with acute or convalescent COVID-19. Sequencing was carried out using peripheral blood. The chain links TRBV6-2 or TRBV6-3 to TRBJ1-2; D may be TRBD1 (6 bases). The CDR3: CASSYAGGRRNYGYTF. Written as DNA, the CDR3 is TGTGCCAGCAGTTACGCGGGGGGCCGGAGGAACTATGGCTACACCTTC.